These 5 T cell receptor beta chains came from one sample sequenced in a study of blood T cell repertoires in COVID-19. Data came from immunoSEQ multiplex PCR; TCRdb stores just in-frame clones and leaves some out. The table lists some 120,000 clones, 90% of them singletons. Sequenced input: peripheral blood. All receptors derive from a human donor with active COVID-19. The donor label of this sample is uncertain.

The sample holds one count of this clone. In nucleotides, the CDR3 is TGTGCCATCAGTGACCCTCGGGGGTATAGGTTCGAGCAGTACTTC. Its protein is CAISDPRGYRFEQYF. The V and J genes are TRBV10-3 and TRBJ2-7, with D possibly TRBD2 on 6 matching bases. The CDR3 runs 15 residues. Per the germline V gene, CDR1 is ENHRY and CDR2 is SYGVKD. V was trimmed by 3 bases and J by 6 bases, leaving 18 bases between them.

The genes are TRBV29-1 and TRBJ2-1; 8 nucleotides line up with TRBD1. The CDR3 is 12 amino acids. The ends lost 4 bases at V and 9 bases at J; junction bases unmatched: 5. Looked up from germline, CDR1 is SQVTM and CDR2 is ANQGSEA. Here the CDR3 DNA reads TGCAGCGTTGGTGTCAGGGGGCGTGAGCAGTTCTTC. Amino acids: CSVGVRGREQFF.

This chain uses TRBV5-1 with TRBJ2-1; D gene unclear. Germline-derived CDR1 and CDR2 are SGHRS and YFSETQ. The CDR3 has 14 amino acids. The V gene lost 0 bases and the J gene lost 6 bases, with 10 bases spanning the gap. CDR3 loop: CASSLAQNINEQFF. As DNA, the CDR3 is TGCGCCAGCAGCTTGGCGCAGAATATCAATGAGCAGTTCTTC.

The chain carries TRBV5-1 and TRBJ2-7; a weak D match, TRBD2 (5 bases). V gave up 0 bases and J gave up 3 bases, with 10 bases separating them. The CDR3 has 14 amino acids. CDR1 is SGHRS and CDR2 is YFSETQ in the germline V gene. The CDR3 DNA sequence: TGCGCCAGCAGCTTGGCCATCGGGATCTACGAGCAGTACTTC. As protein: CASSLAIGIYEQYF.

V is TRBV5-1 and J is TRBJ2-3; 9 bases map to TRBD2. CDR3 length: 16 residues. Trimming removed 0 bases from V and 4 bases from J; junction bases left unmatched: 6. Germline lookup yields CDR1 SGHRS and CDR2 YFSETQ. This chain's CDR3 is CASSLETSGLSDTQYF. In DNA, the CDR3 is TGCGCCAGCAGCTTGGAGACTAGCGGCCTATCAGATACGCAGTATTTT.